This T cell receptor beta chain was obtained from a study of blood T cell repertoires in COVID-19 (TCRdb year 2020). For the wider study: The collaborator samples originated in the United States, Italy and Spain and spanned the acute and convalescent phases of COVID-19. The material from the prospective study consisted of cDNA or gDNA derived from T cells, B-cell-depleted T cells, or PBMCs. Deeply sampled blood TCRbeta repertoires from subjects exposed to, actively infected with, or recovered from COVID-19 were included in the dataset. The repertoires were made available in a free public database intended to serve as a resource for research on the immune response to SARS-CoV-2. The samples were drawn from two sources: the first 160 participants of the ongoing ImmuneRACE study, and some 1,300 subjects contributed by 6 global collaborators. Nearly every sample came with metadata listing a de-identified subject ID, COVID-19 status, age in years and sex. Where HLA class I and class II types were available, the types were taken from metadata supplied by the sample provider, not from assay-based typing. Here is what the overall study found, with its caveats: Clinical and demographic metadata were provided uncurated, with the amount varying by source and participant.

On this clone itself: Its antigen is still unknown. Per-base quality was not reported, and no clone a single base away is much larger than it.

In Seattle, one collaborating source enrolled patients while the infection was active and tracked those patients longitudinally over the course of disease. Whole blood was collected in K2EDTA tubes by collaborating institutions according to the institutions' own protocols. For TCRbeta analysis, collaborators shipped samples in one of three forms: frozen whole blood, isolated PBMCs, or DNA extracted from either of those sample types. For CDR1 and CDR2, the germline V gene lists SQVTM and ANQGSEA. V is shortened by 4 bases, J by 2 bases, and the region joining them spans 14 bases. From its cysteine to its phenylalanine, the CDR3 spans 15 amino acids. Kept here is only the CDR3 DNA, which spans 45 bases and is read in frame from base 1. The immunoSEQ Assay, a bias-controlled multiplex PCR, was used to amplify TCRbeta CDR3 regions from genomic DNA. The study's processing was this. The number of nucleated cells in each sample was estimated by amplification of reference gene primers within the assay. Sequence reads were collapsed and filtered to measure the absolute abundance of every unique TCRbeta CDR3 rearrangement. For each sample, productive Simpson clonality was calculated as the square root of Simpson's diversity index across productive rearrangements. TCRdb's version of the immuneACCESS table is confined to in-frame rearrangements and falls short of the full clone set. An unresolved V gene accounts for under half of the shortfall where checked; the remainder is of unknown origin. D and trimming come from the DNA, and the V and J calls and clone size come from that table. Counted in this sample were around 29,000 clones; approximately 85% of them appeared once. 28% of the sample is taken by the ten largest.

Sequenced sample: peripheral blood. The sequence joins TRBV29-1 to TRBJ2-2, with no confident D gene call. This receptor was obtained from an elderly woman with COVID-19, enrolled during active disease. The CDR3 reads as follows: CSVVLAGRNTGELFF. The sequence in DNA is TGCAGCGTTGTTCTTGCAGGCCGAAACACCGGGGAGCTGTTTTTT.